The sample holds a few counts of the clone carrying this T cell receptor beta chain. What it binds is unknown. What was sequenced were expressed TCRB transcripts, since all of the isolated RNA had been reverse transcribed. The method was immunoSEQ multiplex PCR; TCRdb's version includes in-frame clones alone and lacks a portion of them. Of some 700,000 clones in the sample, roughly 13% are singletons; the top ten hold 0.022%. This sample was included in a study of beta chain features in type 1 diabetes. As for the study in general: Examination covered around 98,000,000 sorted cells spanning all samples.

Trimming shortened V by 1 base and J by 0 bases, and 11 bases separated the two germline ends. CDR1 and CDR2 (germline): MDHEN, SYDVKM. CDR3 size: 16 residues. Study-level results: In these data, an HLA type influence on TCRB rearrangement remained unresolved. For Type 1 diabetes patients, all four CD4+ subsets carried TCRB CDR3s that were moderately but significantly shorter.

The V gene is TRBV28, the J gene TRBJ2-3; the D gene is possibly TRBD2 (5 bases). This TCR derives from a man aged 18 to 30 with type 1 diabetes. The sequencing input was naive CD4+ T cells from blood. The chain's CDR3 is CASSLYSGTSTDTQYF. CDR3 in DNA: TGTGCCAGCAGTTTATACAGCGGAACTAGCACAGATACGCAGTATTTT.